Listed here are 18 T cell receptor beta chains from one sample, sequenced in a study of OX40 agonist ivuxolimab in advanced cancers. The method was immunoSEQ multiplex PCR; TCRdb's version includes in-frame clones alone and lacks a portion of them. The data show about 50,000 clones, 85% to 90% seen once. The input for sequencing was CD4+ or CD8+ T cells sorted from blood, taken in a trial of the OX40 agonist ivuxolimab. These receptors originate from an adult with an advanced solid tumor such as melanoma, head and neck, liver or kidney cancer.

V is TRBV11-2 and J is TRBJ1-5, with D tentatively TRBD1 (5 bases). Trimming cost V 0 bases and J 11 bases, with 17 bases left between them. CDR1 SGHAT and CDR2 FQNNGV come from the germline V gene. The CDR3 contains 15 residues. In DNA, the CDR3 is TGTGCCAGCAGCTTAGAAGGTCAGGGAGAGGCGACCCAGCATTTT. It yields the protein CASSLEGQGEATQHF.

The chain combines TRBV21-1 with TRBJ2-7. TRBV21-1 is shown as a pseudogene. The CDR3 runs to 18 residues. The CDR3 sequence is CASSKVKKLDRTLDEQYF. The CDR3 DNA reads TGTGCCAGCAGCAAAGTAAAGAAGTTGGACCGTACCCTAGACGAGCAGTACTTC.

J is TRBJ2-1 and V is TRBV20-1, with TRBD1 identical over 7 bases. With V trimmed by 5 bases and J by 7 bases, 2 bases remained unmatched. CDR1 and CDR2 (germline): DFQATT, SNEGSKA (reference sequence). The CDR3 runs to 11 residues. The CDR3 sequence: CSAYRGNEQFF. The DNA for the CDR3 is TGCAGTGCTTACAGGGGAAATGAGCAGTTCTTC.

CDR3 sequence: CASSHPGHPLGYTF. CDR3 nucleotides: TGCGCCAGCAGCCACCCCGGGCATCCATTAGGCTACACCTTC. The gene calls are TRBV4-3 and TRBJ1-2; D uncertain. The CDR3 runs to 14 residues. Trimming left V 3 bases short and J 8 bases short, with 16 bases between. Germline CDR1 is LGHNA and CDR2 is YSLEER.

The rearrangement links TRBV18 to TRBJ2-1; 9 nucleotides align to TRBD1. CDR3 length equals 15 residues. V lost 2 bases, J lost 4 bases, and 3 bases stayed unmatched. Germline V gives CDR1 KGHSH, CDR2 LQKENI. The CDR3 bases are TGTGCCAGCTCACCAAAGGGACAGGGATACAATGAGCAGTTCTTC. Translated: CASSPKGQGYNEQFF.

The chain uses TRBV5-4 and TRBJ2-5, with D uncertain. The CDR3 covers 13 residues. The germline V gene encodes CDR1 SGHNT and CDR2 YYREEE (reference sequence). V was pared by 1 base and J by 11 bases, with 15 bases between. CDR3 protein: CASSLFGGGVQYF. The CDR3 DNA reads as TGTGCCAGCAGCTTGTTTGGCGGTGGGGTTCAGTACTTC.

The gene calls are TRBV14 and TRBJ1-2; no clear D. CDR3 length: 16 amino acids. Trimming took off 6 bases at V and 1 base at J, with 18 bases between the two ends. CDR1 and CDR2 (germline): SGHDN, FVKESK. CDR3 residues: CASREWLSGFNYGYTF. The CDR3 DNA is TGTGCCAGCAGAGAGTGGCTATCCGGATTTAACTATGGCTACACCTTC.

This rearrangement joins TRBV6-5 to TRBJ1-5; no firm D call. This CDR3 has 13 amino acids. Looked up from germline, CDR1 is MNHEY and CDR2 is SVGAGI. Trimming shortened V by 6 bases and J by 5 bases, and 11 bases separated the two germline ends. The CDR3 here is CASSQTGDQPQHF. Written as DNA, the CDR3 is TGTGCCAGCAGCCAAACCGGGGATCAGCCCCAGCATTTT.

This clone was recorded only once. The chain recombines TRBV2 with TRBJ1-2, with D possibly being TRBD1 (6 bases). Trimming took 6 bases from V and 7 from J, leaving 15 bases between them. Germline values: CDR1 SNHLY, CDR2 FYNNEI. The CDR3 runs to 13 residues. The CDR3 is CASSLQGSGGYTF. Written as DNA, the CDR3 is TGTGCCAGCAGCCTACAGGGTTCCGGTGGCTACACCTTC.

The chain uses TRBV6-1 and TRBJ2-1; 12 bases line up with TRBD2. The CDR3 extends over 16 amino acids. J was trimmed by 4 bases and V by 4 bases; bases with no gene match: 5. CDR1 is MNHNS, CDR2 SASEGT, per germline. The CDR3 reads CASSAIGLAGYNEQFF. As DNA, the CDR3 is TGTGCCAGCAGTGCCATAGGACTAGCGGGGTACAATGAGCAGTTCTTC.

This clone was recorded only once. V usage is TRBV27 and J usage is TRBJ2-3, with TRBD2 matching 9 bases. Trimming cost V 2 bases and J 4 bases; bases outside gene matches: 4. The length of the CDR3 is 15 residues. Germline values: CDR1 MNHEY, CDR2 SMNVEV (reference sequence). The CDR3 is CASSLAGGPSDTQYF. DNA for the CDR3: TGTGCCAGCAGTTTAGCGGGAGGGCCCTCAGATACGCAGTATTTT.

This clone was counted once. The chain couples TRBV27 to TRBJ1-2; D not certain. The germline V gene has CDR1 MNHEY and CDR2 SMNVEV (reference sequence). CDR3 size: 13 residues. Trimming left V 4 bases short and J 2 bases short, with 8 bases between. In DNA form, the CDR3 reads TGTGCCAGCAGTTCGGACGGCAACTATGGCTACACCTTC. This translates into CASSSDGNYGYTF.

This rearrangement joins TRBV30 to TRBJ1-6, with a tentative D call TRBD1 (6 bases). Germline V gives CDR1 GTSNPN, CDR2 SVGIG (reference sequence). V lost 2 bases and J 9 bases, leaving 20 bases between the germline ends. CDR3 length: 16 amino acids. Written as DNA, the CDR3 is TGTGCCTGGAGTCGTGGAAGGGGGGGCCGTGGTTCACCCCTCCACTTT. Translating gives CAWSRGRGGRGSPLHF.

The CDR3 DNA is TGTGCCAGCAGTTTATATACTGCAGGCATGAACACTGAAGCTTTCTTT. Protein sequence: CASSLYTAGMNTEAFF. The chain couples TRBV27 to TRBJ1-1, with unresolved D. Between the trimmed V and J ends, which lost 1 base and 0 bases, there was a span of 12 bases. The CDR3 has 16 amino acids. Looked up from germline, CDR1 is MNHEY and CDR2 is SMNVEV (reference sequence).

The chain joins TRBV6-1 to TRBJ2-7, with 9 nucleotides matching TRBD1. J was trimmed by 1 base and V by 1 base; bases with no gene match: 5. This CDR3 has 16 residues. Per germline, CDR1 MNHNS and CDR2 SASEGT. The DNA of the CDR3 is TGTGCCAGCAGTGAAGAGGACAGGGGTGCGTCCTACGAGCAGTACTTC. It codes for CASSEEDRGASYEQYF.

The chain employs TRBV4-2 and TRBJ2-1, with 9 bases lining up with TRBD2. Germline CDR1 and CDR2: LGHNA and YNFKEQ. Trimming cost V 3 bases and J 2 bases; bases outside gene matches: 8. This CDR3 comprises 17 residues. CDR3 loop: CASSHGTSHRTYNEQFF. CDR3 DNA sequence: TGTGCCAGCAGCCACGGGACTAGCCACCGAACCTACAATGAGCAGTTCTTC.

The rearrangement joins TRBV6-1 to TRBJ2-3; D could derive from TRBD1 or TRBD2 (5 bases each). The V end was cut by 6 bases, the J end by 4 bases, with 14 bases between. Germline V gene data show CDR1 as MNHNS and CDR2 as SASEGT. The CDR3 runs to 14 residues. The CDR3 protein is CASSLRGRADTQYF. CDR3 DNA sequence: TGTGCCAGCAGCTTGAGGGGCCGGGCAGATACGCAGTATTTT.

CDR3 bases: TGTGCCAGCAGCAGCGGGAGGAGCTACAATGAGCAGTTCTTC. Its translation: CASSSGRSYNEQFF. The rearrangement uses TRBV2 and TRBJ2-1; 9 bases match TRBD2. Germline CDR1 and CDR2: SNHLY and FYNNEI. J was trimmed by 3 bases and V by 6 bases; bases with no gene match: 3. The CDR3 consists of 14 residues.